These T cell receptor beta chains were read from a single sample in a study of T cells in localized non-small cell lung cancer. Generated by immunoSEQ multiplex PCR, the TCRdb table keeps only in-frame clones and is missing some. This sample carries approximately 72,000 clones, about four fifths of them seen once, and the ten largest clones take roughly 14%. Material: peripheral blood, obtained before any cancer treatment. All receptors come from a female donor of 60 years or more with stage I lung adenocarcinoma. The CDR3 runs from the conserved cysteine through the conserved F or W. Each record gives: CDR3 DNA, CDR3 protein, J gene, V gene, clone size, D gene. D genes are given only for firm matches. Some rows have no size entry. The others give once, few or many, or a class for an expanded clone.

DNA: TGTGCCAGCAGTTTTTCCGGCAGGCTACCCTATGACTACGAGCAGTACTTC
CDR3: CASSFSGRLPYDYEQYF
J: TRBJ2-7
V: TRBV27
size: NA
D: NA

DNA: TGTGCCAGCTCGCCACAGGGCGGAGACTATGGCTACACCTTC
CDR3: CASSPQGGDYGYTF
J: TRBJ1-2
V: TRBV18
size: NA
D: NA

DNA: TGTGCCAGCAGTGAACGTAGCACAGATACGCAGTATTTT
CDR3: CASSERSTDTQYF
J: TRBJ2-3
V: TRBV6-1
size: NA
D: NA

DNA: TGTGCCAGCAGCCCGGGACAGGGGTTTAGCGAGCAGTACTTC
CDR3: CASSPGQGFSEQYF
J: TRBJ2-7
V: TRBV6-4
size: once
D: TRBD1

DNA: TGTGCCAGCAGCTTAGCGGGGGCCCAAGAGACCCAGTACTTC
CDR3: CASSLAGAQETQYF
J: TRBJ2-5
V: TRBV7-9
size: once
D: NA

DNA: TGTGCCAGCAGTGTGGGACAGCAGACTTACAATGAGCAGTTCTTC
CDR3: CASSVGQQTYNEQFF
J: TRBJ2-1
V: TRBV2
size: NA
D: TRBD1

DNA: TGCGCCAGCAGCTTGCGGACAGGGGAGGGTGAGCAGTTCTTC
CDR3: CASSLRTGEGEQFF
J: TRBJ2-1
V: TRBV5-1
size: NA
D: TRBD1

DNA: TGTGCCAGCAGCCCCCCACTGAAGGCCAACTCTGGGGCCAACGTCCTGACTTTC
CDR3: CASSPPLKANSGANVLTF
J: TRBJ2-6
V: TRBV7-9
size: NA
D: NA

DNA: TGTGCCAGTAGTAACCGGGACAGGGGTGGTCAGCCCCAGCATTTT
CDR3: CASSNRDRGGQPQHF
J: TRBJ1-5
V: TRBV19
size: NA
D: TRBD1

DNA: TGTGCCAGCAGCTCCGGACTAGCGGGGGGACCCTACAATGAGCAGTTCTTC
CDR3: CASSSGLAGGPYNEQFF
J: TRBJ2-1
V: TRBV9
size: NA
D: TRBD2

DNA: TGCGCCAGCAGGCCTTCAGTTGGGCCAGATACGCAGTATTTT
CDR3: CASRPSVGPDTQYF
J: TRBJ2-3
V: TRBV23-1
size: few
D: NA

DNA: TGCGCCAGCCGCCAACGGACAGGGGAGGAGGTGAACACTGAAGCTTTCTTT
CDR3: CASRQRTGEEVNTEAFF
J: TRBJ1-1
V: TRBV5-1
size: NA
D: TRBD1

DNA: TGTGCCAGCAGCTTTCGAACGAGCGGGGAATATTACAATGAGCAGTTCTTC
CDR3: CASSFRTSGEYYNEQFF
J: TRBJ2-1
V: TRBV11-1
size: NA
D: TRBD2

DNA: TGTGCCAGCAGCAGTGAGGGGATAGGGAACACTGAAGCTTTCTTT
CDR3: CASSSEGIGNTEAFF
J: TRBJ1-1
V: TRBV2
size: NA
D: NA

DNA: TGTGCCAGCAGCCAGGGCAGTATGAGCAATCAGCCCCAGCATTTT
CDR3: CASSQGSMSNQPQHF
J: TRBJ1-5
V: TRBV7-2
size: NA
D: NA

DNA: TGTGCCAGCAGTTGGGAGGCTCGCTCCTACAATGAGCAGTTCTTC
CDR3: CASSWEARSYNEQFF
J: TRBJ2-1
V: TRBV5-5
size: NA
D: NA

DNA: TGTGCCTGGAGCATCACCTCTGGAAACACCATATATTTT
CDR3: CAWSITSGNTIYF
J: TRBJ1-3
V: TRBV30
size: NA
D: NA

DNA: TGCGCCAGCAGCTTATACGGGCCCGACGGTGGCTACACCTTC
CDR3: CASSLYGPDGGYTF
J: TRBJ1-2
V: TRBV5-1
size: few
D: NA

DNA: TGTGCCAGCAGCTCGCGATTGGGCCTCGGGACTCGGGTGCAGTACTTC
CDR3: CASSSRLGLGTRVQYF
J: TRBJ2-7
V: TRBV13
size: once
D: NA

DNA: TGTGCCAGCAGTGGTAGTAGCAATCAGCCCCAGCATTTT
CDR3: CASSGSSNQPQHF
J: TRBJ1-5
V: TRBV6-4
size: NA
D: NA

DNA: TGTGCCAGCAGCTCCAGTAGCAGCGGAACCTATGGCTACACCTTC
CDR3: CASSSSSSGTYGYTF
J: TRBJ1-2
V: TRBV7-9
size: NA
D: NA

DNA: TGTGCCAGCAGCCCAACAGCGGCAGGATCTAACTATGGCTACACCTTC
CDR3: CASSPTAAGSNYGYTF
J: TRBJ1-2
V: TRBV5-5
size: NA
D: NA

DNA: TGCAGCGTTTCCGACAGGGGGCGCGACACCGGGGAGCTGTTTTTT
CDR3: CSVSDRGRDTGELFF
J: TRBJ2-2
V: TRBV29-1
size: NA
D: TRBD1

DNA: TGTGCCTGCTCCGGGACCACTGAAGCTTTCTTT
CDR3: CACSGTTEAFF
J: TRBJ1-1
V: TRBV30
size: few
D: NA

DNA: TGCGCCGGCAGCTTGGCGGGACAGATAGGATATGGCTACACCTTC
CDR3: CAGSLAGQIGYGYTF
J: TRBJ1-2
V: TRBV5-1
size: NA
D: TRBD1

DNA: TGTGCCAGCAGTTACGGCGACATTGGCGAGCTGTTTTTT
CDR3: CASSYGDIGELFF
J: TRBJ2-2
V: TRBV6-5
size: NA
D: NA